The entry below describes one T cell receptor (beta chain). This sample is part of a study of glioma-infiltrating T cells after dendritic cell vaccination. Study summary: Glioblastoma patients came from Phase I and II dendritic cell vaccination trials. Between about 2002 and 2012, patients got autologous tumor lysate-pulsed dendritic cell vaccines.

Noted time point: after dendritic cell vaccination, including at tumor progression/relapse. TCRB CDR3 was amplified from 2 ug genomic DNA or less. Data came from immunoSEQ multiplex PCR; TCRdb stores just in-frame clones and leaves some out. Of 91,000 or so clones listed, around 80% are singletons. The junction had 6 bases not matched to a gene; V was cut back by 5 bases and J by 5 bases. This CDR3 region has 15 residues. The chain combines TRBV23-1 with TRBJ2-1; 10 positions match TRBD1. TRBV23-1 is placed among ORFs of uncertain function. This clonotype was sampled from a human donor with glioblastoma. The sample here was blood, taken after dendritic cell vaccination. The CDR3 sequence: CASSRRTGGDNEQFF. As DNA, the CDR3 is TGCGCCAGCAGTAGGCGGACAGGGGGTGACAATGAGCAGTTCTTC.